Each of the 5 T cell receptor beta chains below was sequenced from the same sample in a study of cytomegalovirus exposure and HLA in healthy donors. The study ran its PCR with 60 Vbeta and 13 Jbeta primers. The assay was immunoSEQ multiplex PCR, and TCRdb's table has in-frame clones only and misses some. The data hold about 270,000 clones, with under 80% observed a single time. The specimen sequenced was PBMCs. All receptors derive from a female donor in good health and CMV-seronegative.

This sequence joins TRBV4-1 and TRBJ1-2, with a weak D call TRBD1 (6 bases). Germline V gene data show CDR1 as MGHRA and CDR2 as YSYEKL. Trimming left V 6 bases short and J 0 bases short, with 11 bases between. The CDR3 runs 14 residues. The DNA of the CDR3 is TGCGCCAGCAGTAGGGGGGGGACTAACTATGGCTACACCTTC. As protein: CASSRGGTNYGYTF.

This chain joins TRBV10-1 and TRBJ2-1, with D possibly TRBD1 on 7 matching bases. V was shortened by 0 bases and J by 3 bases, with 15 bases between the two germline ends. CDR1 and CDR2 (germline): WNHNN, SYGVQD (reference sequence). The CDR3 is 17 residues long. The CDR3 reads CASSESGTAGHYNEQFF. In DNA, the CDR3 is TGCGCCAGCAGTGAGTCTGGGACAGCGGGCCACTACAATGAGCAGTTCTTC.

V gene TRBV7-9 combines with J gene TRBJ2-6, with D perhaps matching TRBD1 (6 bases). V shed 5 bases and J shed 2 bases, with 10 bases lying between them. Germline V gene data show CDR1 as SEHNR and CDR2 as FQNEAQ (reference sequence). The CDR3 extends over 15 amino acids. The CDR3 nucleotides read TGTGCCAGCAGCCTACAGGGAACTGGGGCCAACGTCCTGACTTTC. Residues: CASSLQGTGANVLTF.

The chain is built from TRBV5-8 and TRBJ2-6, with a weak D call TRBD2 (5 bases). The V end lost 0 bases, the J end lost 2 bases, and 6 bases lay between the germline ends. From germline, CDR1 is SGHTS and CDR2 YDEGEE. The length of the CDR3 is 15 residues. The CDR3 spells CASSLEEAGANVLTF. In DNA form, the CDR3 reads TGTGCCAGCAGCTTGGAGGAGGCTGGGGCCAACGTCCTGACTTTC.

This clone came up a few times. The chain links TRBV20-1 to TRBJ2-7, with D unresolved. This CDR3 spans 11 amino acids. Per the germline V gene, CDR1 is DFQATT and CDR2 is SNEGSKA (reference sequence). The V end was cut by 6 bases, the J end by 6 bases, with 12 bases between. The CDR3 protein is CSASHRSEQYF. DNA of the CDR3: TGCAGTGCGTCTCACAGATCCGAGCAGTACTTC.